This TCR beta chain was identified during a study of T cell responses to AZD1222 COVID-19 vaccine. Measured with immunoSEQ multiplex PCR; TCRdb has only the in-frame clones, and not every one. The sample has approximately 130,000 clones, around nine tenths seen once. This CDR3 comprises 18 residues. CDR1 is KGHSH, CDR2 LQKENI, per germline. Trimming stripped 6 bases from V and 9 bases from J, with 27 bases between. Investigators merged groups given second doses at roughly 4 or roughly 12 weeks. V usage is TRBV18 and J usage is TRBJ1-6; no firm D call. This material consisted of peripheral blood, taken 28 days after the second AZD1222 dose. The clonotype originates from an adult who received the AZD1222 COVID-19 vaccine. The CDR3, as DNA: TGTGCCAGCTCGCCCTACCAGGAGGGAGTCGGCGCCATTTCACCCCTCCACTTT. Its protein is CASSPYQEGVGAISPLHF.